This entry features one TCR beta chain sequence. Survey-level immunoSEQ sequencing profiled the TCR beta repertoire. The method was immunoSEQ multiplex PCR; TCRdb's version includes in-frame clones alone and lacks a portion of them. The sample carries around 50,000 clones, approximately 93% recorded once. This CDR3 has 12 residues. CDR1 KGHSH and CDR2 LQKENI come from the germline V gene. V was trimmed by 1 base and J by 5 bases, leaving 4 bases between them. The chain combines TRBV18 with TRBJ2-3, with D unclear. The TCR comes from a man between 40 and 49 years old with rheumatoid arthritis. Sequenced input: PBMCs. DNA of the CDR3: TGTGCCAGCTCACCACGGGGAGATACGCAGTATTTT. Amino acid sequence: CASSPRGDTQYF.